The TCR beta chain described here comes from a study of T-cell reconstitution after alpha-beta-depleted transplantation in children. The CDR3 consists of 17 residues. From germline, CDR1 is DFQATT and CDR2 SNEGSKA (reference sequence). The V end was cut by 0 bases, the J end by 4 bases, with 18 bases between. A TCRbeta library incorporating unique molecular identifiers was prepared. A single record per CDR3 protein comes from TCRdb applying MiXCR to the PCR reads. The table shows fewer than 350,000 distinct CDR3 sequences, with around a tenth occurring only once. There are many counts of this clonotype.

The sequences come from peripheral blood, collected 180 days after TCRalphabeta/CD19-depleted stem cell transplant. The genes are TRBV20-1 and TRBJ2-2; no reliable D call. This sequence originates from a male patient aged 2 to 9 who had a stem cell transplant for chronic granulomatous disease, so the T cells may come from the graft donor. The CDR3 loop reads CSARDRSSRVGTGELFF. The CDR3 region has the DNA TGCAGTGCTAGAGATCGGTCTTCAAGGGTTGGCACCGGGGAGCTGTTTTTT.